This T cell receptor beta chain came from a study of cytomegalovirus exposure and HLA in healthy donors. Study-wide context: Among several hundred genotyped donors, 80% to 90% fell in the Caucasian-associated ancestry cluster.

A note on this clone: Its cognate antigen is unknown.

Whole-study findings and limits: With later analysis, a missense DCLRE1C variant became linked to TCR beta V- and J-gene trimming. Rare TCR sequences dominated, though some public TCRs recurred in many donors.

The PCR was carried out with 60 Vbeta primers and 13 Jbeta primers. Produced via immunoSEQ multiplex PCR; TCRdb's table is partial and in-frame only. The repertoire holds 75,000 to 95,000 clones, with around four fifths as singletons. Participants comprised healthy donors of bone marrow. Germline V lookup: CDR1 LNHDA, CDR2 SQIVND (reference sequence). Trimming took off 3 bases at V and 9 bases at J, with 15 bases between the two ends. The CDR3 runs to 14 residues. J is TRBJ2-1 and V is TRBV19, with D maybe TRBD2 (6 bases). Sequenced sample: PBMCs. This TCR was recovered from a male donor in good health and CMV-seropositive. The CDR3 region has the DNA TGTGCCAGTAGTATGATCGGCGGGGTTGGTGAGCAGTTCTTC. As protein: CASSMIGGVGEQFF.